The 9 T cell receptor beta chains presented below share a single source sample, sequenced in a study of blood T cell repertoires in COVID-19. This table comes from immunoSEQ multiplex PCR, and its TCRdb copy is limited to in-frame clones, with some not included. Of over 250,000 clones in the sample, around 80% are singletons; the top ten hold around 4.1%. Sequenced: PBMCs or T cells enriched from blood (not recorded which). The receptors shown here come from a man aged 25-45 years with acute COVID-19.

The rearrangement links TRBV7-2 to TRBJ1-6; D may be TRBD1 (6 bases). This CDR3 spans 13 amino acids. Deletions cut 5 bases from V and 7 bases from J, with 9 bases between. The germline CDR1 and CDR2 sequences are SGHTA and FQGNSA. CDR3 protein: CASSSTGNSPLHF. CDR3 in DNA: TGTGCCAGCAGCAGTACAGGGAATTCACCCCTCCACTTT. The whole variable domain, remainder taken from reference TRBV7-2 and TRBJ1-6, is GAGVSQSPSNKVTEKGKDVELRCDPISGHTALYWYRQSLGQGLEFLIYFQGNSAPDKSGLPSDRFSAERTGGSVSTLTIQRTQQEDSAVYLCASSSTGNSPLHFGNGTRLTVT.

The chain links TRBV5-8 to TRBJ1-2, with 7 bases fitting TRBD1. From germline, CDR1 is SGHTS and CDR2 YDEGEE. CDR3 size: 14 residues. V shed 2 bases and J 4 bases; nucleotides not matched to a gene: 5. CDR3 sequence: CASSLRQGGYGYTF. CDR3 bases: TGTGCCAGCAGCTTAAGACAGGGCGGCTATGGCTACACCTTC.

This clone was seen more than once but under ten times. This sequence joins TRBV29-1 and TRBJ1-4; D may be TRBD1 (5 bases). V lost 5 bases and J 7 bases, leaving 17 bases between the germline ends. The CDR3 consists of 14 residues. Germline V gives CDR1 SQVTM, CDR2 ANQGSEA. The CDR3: CSVLGTRGTEKLFF. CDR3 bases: TGCAGCGTTTTGGGTACGCGGGGGACTGAAAAACTGTTTTTT.

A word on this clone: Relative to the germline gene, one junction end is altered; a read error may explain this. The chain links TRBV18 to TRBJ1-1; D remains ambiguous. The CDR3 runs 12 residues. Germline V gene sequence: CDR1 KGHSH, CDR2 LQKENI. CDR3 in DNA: TGTGCCAGCTCACCACGAACCCTTGAAGCTTTTTTT. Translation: CASSPRTLEAFF.

The CDR3: CASSLAGVLFNEQFF. The DNA for the CDR3 is TGTGCCAGCAGCTTAGCGGGAGTATTATTCAATGAGCAGTTCTTC. The chain is built from TRBV7-9 and TRBJ2-1; a weak D match, TRBD2 (5 bases). The CDR3 covers 15 residues. CDR1 and CDR2 (germline): SEHNR, FQNEAQ (reference sequence). The germline V and J ends were trimmed by 0 bases and 6 bases, with 12 bases remaining between them. Variable domain in full (rest from reference TRBV7-9 and TRBJ2-1): DTGVSQNPRHKITKRGQNVTFRCDPISEHNRLYWYRQTLGQGPEFLTYFQNEAQLEKSRLLSDRFSAERPKGSFSTLEIQRTEQGDSAMYLCASSLAGVLFNEQFFGPGTRLTVL.

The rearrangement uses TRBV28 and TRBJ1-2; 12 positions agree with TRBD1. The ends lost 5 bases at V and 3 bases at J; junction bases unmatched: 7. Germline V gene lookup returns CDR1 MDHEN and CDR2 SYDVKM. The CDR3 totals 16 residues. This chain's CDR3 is CASSEAGTGGDYGYTF. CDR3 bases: TGTGCCAGCAGTGAGGCCGGGACAGGGGGCGACTATGGCTACACCTTC.

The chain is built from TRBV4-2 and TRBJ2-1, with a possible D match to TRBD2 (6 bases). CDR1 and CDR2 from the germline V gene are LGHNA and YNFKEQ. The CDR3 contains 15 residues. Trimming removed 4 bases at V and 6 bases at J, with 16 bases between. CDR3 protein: CASSPIRGIGNEQFF. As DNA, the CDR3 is TGTGCCAGCAGCCCAATCCGGGGGATAGGCAATGAGCAGTTCTTC.

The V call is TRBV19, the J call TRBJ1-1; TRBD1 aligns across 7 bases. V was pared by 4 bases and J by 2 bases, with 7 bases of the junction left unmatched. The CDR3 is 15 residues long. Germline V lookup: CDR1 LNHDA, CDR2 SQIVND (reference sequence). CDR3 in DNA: TGTGCCAGTAGTACCGGGGACAGCGATAACACTGAAGCTTTCTTT. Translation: CASSTGDSDNTEAFF.

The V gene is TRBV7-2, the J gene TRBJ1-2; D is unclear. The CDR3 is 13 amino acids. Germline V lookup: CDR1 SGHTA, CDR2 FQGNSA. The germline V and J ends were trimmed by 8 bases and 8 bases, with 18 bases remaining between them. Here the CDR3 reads CASWFQVSGGYTF. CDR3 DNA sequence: TGTGCCAGCTGGTTCCAGGTGTCAGGCGGCTACACCTTC.